This TCR beta chain is drawn from a study of T-cell reconstitution after alpha-beta-depleted transplantation in children. This clonotype has only a few counts. The CDR3 extends over 14 amino acids. Germline CDR1 reads SGHKS; CDR2 reads YYEKEE (reference sequence). The germline V and J ends were trimmed by 3 bases and 6 bases, with 13 bases remaining between them. For TCRbeta, the library was prepared with unique molecular identifiers. One entry per CDR3 protein, called by TCRdb with MiXCR from the PCR reads. The sample lists hundreds of thousands of distinct CDR3 sequences, around 19% seen once, with more than 2.5% in the top ten.

The chain has TRBV5-5 and TRBJ2-1; tentative D call: TRBD2 (5 bases). This TCR was sampled from a human donor who donated a stem cell graft to a child with acute lymphoblastic leukemia. The sample here was PBMCs from the stem cell graft donor, taken from the stem cell graft. CDR3 DNA sequence: TGTGCCAGCAGCTCCCTAGGACTGTCCAATGAGCAGTTCTTC. Protein: CASSSLGLSNEQFF.